Shown below are 4 T cell receptor beta chains from a single sample sequenced in a study of T cells in localized non-small cell lung cancer (dated by TCRdb to the early 2020s). The method was the immunoSEQ multiplex PCR assay. TCRdb limited this immuneACCESS table to in-frame rearrangements with V and J called. A share of clones is missing; checked studies link under half to unresolved V genes, and the rest is unexplained. For this sample the table gives approximately 1,500 clones, of which around a third were detected only once. Clones ranked in the top ten supply about 15% of the sample. The input for sequencing was normal lung tissue next to the tumor, taken before any cancer treatment. These receptors came from a woman between 40 and 69 years old with stage I lung adenocarcinoma.

The CDR3: CASSSWTDASNEQFF. The DNA of the CDR3 is TGTGCCAGTAGTTCCTGGACTGATGCATCAAATGAGCAGTTCTTC. The V gene is TRBV19, the J gene TRBJ2-1, with D perhaps matching TRBD2 (5 bases). V gave up 5 bases and J gave up 7 bases, with 18 bases separating them. Looked up from germline, CDR1 is LNHDA and CDR2 is SQIVND (reference sequence). CDR3 length: 15 amino acids.

The chain joins TRBV6-1 to TRBJ2-7; 8 nucleotides align to TRBD2. CDR1 is MNHNS and CDR2 is SASEGT in the germline V gene. The V segment lost 1 base and the J segment 4 bases; nucleotides outside the gene matches: 12. The CDR3 sequence is 17 residues long. The CDR3 coding sequence is TGTGCCAGCAGTGAAGTTGTGGGACTAGACGGCCGGTACGAGCAGTACTTC. Translating gives CASSEVVGLDGRYEQYF.

In this sample, this clone is medium-sized (0.01 to 0.1%). The genes are TRBV11-3 and TRBJ1-1, with D possibly TRBD1 on 6 matching bases. The germline V and J ends were trimmed by 3 bases and 0 bases, with 8 bases remaining between them. This CDR3 contains 14 residues. Looked up from germline, CDR1 is SGHNT and CDR2 is YENEEA. CDR3: CASSLDSLNTEAFF. DNA of the CDR3: TGTGCCAGCAGCTTGGACAGTTTGAACACTGAAGCTTTCTTT. The full variable domain, rest sourced from reference TRBV11-3 and TRBJ1-1, is EAGVVQSPRYKIIEKKQPVAFWCNPISGHNTLYWYLQNLGQGPELLIRYENEEAVDDSQLPKDRFSAERLKGVDSTLKIQPAELGDSAVYLCASSLDSLNTEAFFGQGTRLTVV.

The V gene is TRBV30, the J gene TRBJ2-1; 9 nucleotides line up with TRBD2. Trimming at V came to 2 bases and at J to 6 bases, leaving 5 bases not matched to a gene. CDR3 length: 14 residues. The germline CDR1 and CDR2 sequences are GTSNPN and SVGIG (reference sequence). The CDR3 is CAWSPYSGSNEQFF. Here the CDR3 DNA reads TGTGCCTGGAGTCCATATAGCGGGAGCAATGAGCAGTTCTTC.